This passage covers 7 T cell receptor beta chains from one sample sequenced in a study of OX40 agonist ivuxolimab in advanced cancers. Produced via immunoSEQ multiplex PCR; TCRdb's table is partial and in-frame only. This sample has some 90,000 clones, with roughly 88% found just once. This material consisted of CD4+ or CD8+ T cells sorted from blood, taken in a trial of the OX40 agonist ivuxolimab. The receptors come from an adult with an advanced solid tumor such as melanoma, head and neck, liver or kidney cancer.

The chain uses TRBV28 and TRBJ2-2; 11 positions agree with TRBD2. Germline V gene lookup returns CDR1 MDHEN and CDR2 SYDVKM. V shed 7 bases, J shed 4 bases, and the junction held 5 bases outside the gene matches. The CDR3 extends over 15 amino acids. For the CDR3, the DNA is TGTGCCAGCAATCCTAGCGGGAGGATCACCGGGGAGCTGTTTTTT. It encodes CASNPSGRITGELFF. The variable domain in full, completed from reference TRBV28 and TRBJ2-2, reads DVKVTQSSRYLVKRTGEKVFLECVQDMDHENMFWYRQDPGLGLRLIYFSYDVKMKEKGDIPEGYSVSREKKERFSLILESASTNQTSMYLCASNPSGRITGELFFGEGSRLTVL.

J is TRBJ2-7 and V is TRBV30; D is possibly TRBD1 (5 bases). Trimming removed 4 bases from V and 5 bases from J, with 21 bases in between. Germline V gene data show CDR1 as GTSNPN and CDR2 as SVGIG (reference sequence). CDR3 size: 15 residues. The CDR3 DNA reads as TGTGCCTGGACCTACACGTGGGGCCCTTCCCACGAGCAGTACTTC. It encodes CAWTYTWGPSHEQYF.

This chain links TRBV4-1 with TRBJ2-5; 7 nucleotides align to TRBD2. The CDR3 loop spans 17 amino acids. Trimming at V came to 2 bases and at J to 5 bases, leaving 14 bases not matched to a gene. From germline, CDR1 is MGHRA and CDR2 YSYEKL. The CDR3 DNA reads as TGCGCCAGCAGCCAATGGGGGGAAGCGGGGTTGGAGGAGACCCAGTACTTC. It encodes CASSQWGEAGLEETQYF.

V and J are TRBV9 and TRBJ1-1, with D perhaps matching TRBD1 (6 bases). Trimming took 4 bases from V and 5 from J, leaving 15 bases between them. The CDR3 extends over 14 amino acids. CDR1 and CDR2 from the germline V gene are SGDLS and YYNGEE. This chain's CDR3 is CASSSLGTKTEAFF. The CDR3 bases are TGTGCCAGCAGCTCACTTGGGACAAAAACTGAAGCTTTCTTT.

The rearrangement joins TRBV5-1 to TRBJ2-1; D remains unclear. Germline CDR1 reads SGHRS; CDR2 reads YFSETQ. The CDR3 runs to 15 residues. V was cut by 0 bases and J by 3 bases, with 10 bases left in between. CDR3 nucleotides: TGCGCCAGCAGCTTGGAGGGCGACGGCTACAATGAGCAGTTCTTC. Translating it yields CASSLEGDGYNEQFF.

The chain employs TRBV5-1 and TRBJ1-3; 7 positions match TRBD1. The trim removed 4 bases at V and 0 bases at J, leaving 4 bases unmatched. The CDR3 totals 15 residues. Per the germline V gene, CDR1 is SGHRS and CDR2 is YFSETQ. CDR3 sequence (DNA): TGCGCCAGCAGCCTGGGACAGAGCTCTGGAAACACCATATATTTT. This gives the protein CASSLGQSSGNTIYF. Looking up the rest from reference TRBV5-1 and TRBJ1-3 gives the full variable domain: KAGVTQTPRYLIKTRGQQVTLSCSPISGHRSVSWYQQTPGQGLQFLFEYFSETQRNKGNFPGRFSGRQFSNSRSEMNVSTLELGDSALYLCASSLGQSSGNTIYFGEGSWLTVV.

The chain links TRBV7-2 to TRBJ2-3; D might be TRBD1 or TRBD2, each matching 5 bases. This CDR3 comprises 13 residues. The ends were cut back, 6 bases at V and 6 bases at J, with 13 bases in the middle. Germline assignment: CDR1 SGHTA and CDR2 FQGNSA. CDR3 residues: CASSSNWGDTQYF. The CDR3 DNA reads TGTGCCAGCAGTTCAAATTGGGGGGATACGCAGTATTTT.